This T cell receptor beta chain comes out of a study of immune heterogeneity within non-small cell lung tumors. TCR beta CDR3 amplification used multiplex PCR with 32 V and 13 J primers. TCRdb reprocessed the multiplex PCR reads via MiXCR and lists one record per CDR3 protein. Among 22,000 or so distinct CDR3 sequences listed, 27% were seen once. Comments on this clonotype: One end of the junction fails to match germline, which may point to a read error.

Genomic DNA extracted from bulk tumor tissue served as template. A total of approximately 600 ng was used per sample. Primary tumors were biopsied several times each, far apart, intraoperatively. The study cohort was described as untreated, and its members had newly diagnosed non-small cell lung cancer. They went on to have curative surgery. The CDR3 length is 12 residues. Germline lookup yields CDR1 SNHLY and CDR2 FYNNEI. Source material: lung tumor tissue. This chain links TRBV2 with TRBJ2-5, with D hard to call. The sequence was obtained from a man aged 40-55 years with non-small cell lung cancer. The CDR3 spells CASILRQETQYF. The CDR3 DNA is TGCGCCAGCATCCTGCGCCAGGAGACCCAGTACTTC.